This TCR beta chain stems from a study of shared clonotypes between healthy human individuals. This clone occurred once. Germline CDR1 and CDR2: MNHEY and SVGAGI. J lost 9 bases, V lost 5 bases, and 5 bases had no gene match. The CDR3 is 13 amino acids. Measured with immunoSEQ multiplex PCR; TCRdb has only the in-frame clones, and not every one. This sample has 2 million to 3 million clones, with over 85% found just once. Specimen: naive CD4+ T cells from PBMCs. Subset indicated: CD45RA+ positively selected. The TCR was taken from a man aged 18 to 30 in good health. Some clones in this sample may be carry-over from other donors' samples. This chain joins TRBV6-5 and TRBJ2-1, with 9 bases aligning to TRBD1. In DNA, the CDR3 is TGTGCCAGCAGTAACAGGGGGCACAGTGAGCAGTTCTTC. Translated, it gives CASSNRGHSEQFF.